The TCR beta chain described here comes from a study of shared clonotypes between healthy human individuals. This clone was picked up one time. TCRdb keeps only in-frame clones here, not all; method: immunoSEQ multiplex PCR. The sample includes more than 2,000,000 clones, roughly nine tenths of them seen just once. This TCR derives from a man younger than 30 in good health. Sample: naive CD4+ T cells sorted from blood. Described subset: CD45RA+ positively selected.

The CDR3 DNA reads as TGTGCCAGCATGACGGGAGGGATCGGGGAGCTGTTTTTT. Its translation is CASMTGGIGELFF. The chain combines TRBV11-2 with TRBJ2-2; 8 positions match TRBD2. V shed 7 bases and J 7 bases; nucleotides not matched to a gene: 5. Per the germline V gene, CDR1 is SGHAT and CDR2 is FQNNGV. The CDR3 loop spans 13 amino acids.